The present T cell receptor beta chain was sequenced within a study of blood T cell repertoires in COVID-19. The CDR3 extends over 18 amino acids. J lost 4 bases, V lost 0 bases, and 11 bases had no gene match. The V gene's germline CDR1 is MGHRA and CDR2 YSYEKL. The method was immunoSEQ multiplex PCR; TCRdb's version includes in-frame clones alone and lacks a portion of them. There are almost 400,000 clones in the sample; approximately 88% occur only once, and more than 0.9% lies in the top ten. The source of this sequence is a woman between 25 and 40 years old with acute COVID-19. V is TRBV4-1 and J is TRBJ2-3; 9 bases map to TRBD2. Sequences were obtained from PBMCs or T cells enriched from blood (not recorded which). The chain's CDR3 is CASSQDPGGGARADTQYF. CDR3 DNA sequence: TGCGCCAGCAGCCAAGACCCCGGCGGGGGGGCCCGGGCAGATACGCAGTATTTT.